The 25 T cell receptor beta chains listed next were all sequenced from one sample in a study of technical replicates of blood from several donors. Measured with immunoSEQ multiplex PCR; TCRdb has only the in-frame clones, and not every one. The table lists more than 75,000 clones, about 96% of them singletons, with about 0.34% in the top ten. Sequencing used T cells isolated from PBMCs. These receptors were obtained from a human donor in good health.

The V and J genes are TRBV10-3 and TRBJ2-7; 10 bases match TRBD2. Germline V lookup: CDR1 ENHRY, CDR2 SYGVKD. This CDR3 is 15 amino acids long. Trimming removed 2 bases from V and 4 bases from J; junction bases left unmatched: 5. Here the CDR3 reads CAISEGLAETYEQYF. The CDR3 bases are TGTGCCATCAGTGAGGGACTAGCGGAGACATACGAGCAGTACTTC.

This chain uses TRBV7-3 with TRBJ2-5, with 7 positions matching TRBD2. Germline lookup yields CDR1 SGHTA and CDR2 FQGTGA. The CDR3 sequence is 13 residues long. V gave up 2 bases and J gave up 5 bases; unmatched junction bases: 2. CDR3 protein: CASSLGLGETQYF. CDR3 sequence (DNA): TGTGCCAGCAGCTTAGGACTAGGGGAGACCCAGTACTTC.

The gene calls are TRBV28 and TRBJ2-1; possibly TRBD1 for D (5 bases). CDR1 and CDR2 from the germline V gene are MDHEN and SYDVKM. The V and J ends lost 7 bases and 5 bases respectively, with 9 bases between them. CDR3 length: 12 residues. The CDR3 region has the DNA TGTGCCAGCACAGGGCATGACAATGAGCAGTTCTTC. It codes for CASTGHDNEQFF. Filled out from reference TRBV28 and TRBJ2-1, the complete variable domain reads DVKVTQSSRYLVKRTGEKVFLECVQDMDHENMFWYRQDPGLGLRLIYFSYDVKMKEKGDIPEGYSVSREKKERFSLILESASTNQTSMYLCASTGHDNEQFFGPGTRLTVL.

CDR3 DNA sequence: TGTGCCAGCAGCTTAGGGACAGCTAATGAAAAACTGTTTTTT. Protein: CASSLGTANEKLFF. This sequence joins TRBV7-9 and TRBJ1-4, with D maybe TRBD1 (6 bases). The length of the CDR3 is 14 residues. The germline V gene encodes CDR1 SEHNR and CDR2 FQNEAQ (reference sequence). Trimming removed 1 base at V and 3 bases at J, with 6 bases between. Using reference TRBV7-9 and TRBJ1-4 for the parts outside the CDR3, the full variable domain is DTGVSQNPRHKITKRGQNVTFRCDPISEHNRLYWYRQTLGQGPEFLTYFQNEAQLEKSRLLSDRFSAERPKGSFSTLEIQRTEQGDSAMYLCASSLGTANEKLFFGSGTQLSVL.

The chain employs TRBV13 and TRBJ2-1; 13 bases agree with TRBD2. Germline lookup yields CDR1 PRHDT and CDR2 FYEKMQ (reference sequence). The CDR3 runs 15 residues. J gave up 9 bases and V 4 bases, and 6 bases lay outside the gene matches. The CDR3 is CASSSGTSGIGEQFF. In DNA form, the CDR3 reads TGTGCCAGCAGCTCCGGGACTAGCGGGATCGGTGAGCAGTTCTTC.

V gene TRBV27 combines with J gene TRBJ2-7, with TRBD2 matching 8 bases. CDR1 and CDR2 from the germline V gene are MNHEY and SMNVEV (reference sequence). The CDR3 runs 17 residues. Losses at the gene ends were 3 bases for V and 3 bases for J; bases not matched to a gene: 13. CDR3 sequence reads: CASSFNVAAGEIYEQYF. The CDR3 bases are TGTGCCAGCAGTTTTAATGTGGCAGCGGGAGAAATCTACGAGCAGTACTTC.

The chain combines TRBV21-1 with TRBJ1-1; the listed D gene, TRBD1, was not tested against the DNA. TRBV21-1 is a pseudogene. The CDR3 consists of 17 residues. As DNA, the CDR3 is TGTGCCAGCGCCCGTACCGACAGGTCCCTCCCGAACACTGAAGCTTTCTTT. This gives the protein CASARTDRSLPNTEAFF.

CDR3 sequence: CASSQDLLVAEQYF. The CDR3 DNA reads TGCGCCAGCAGCCAAGATCTATTAGTTGCCGAGCAGTACTTC. The J gene is TRBJ2-7, the V gene TRBV4-1, with D unresolved. Germline CDR1 reads MGHRA; CDR2 reads YSYEKL. V lost 0 bases and J 6 bases, leaving 12 bases between the germline ends. This CDR3 spans 14 amino acids.

The chain combines TRBV30 with TRBJ2-6, with TRBD1 matching over 7 bases. The J segment lost 0 bases and the V segment lost 5 bases, leaving 10 bases of the junction unmatched. In germline, CDR1 is GTSNPN, CDR2 SVGIG (reference sequence). This CDR3 contains 17 residues. For the CDR3, the DNA is TGTGCCTGGGTGTTAGGGACAGTACTCTCTGGGGCCAACGTCCTGACTTTC. Translating it yields CAWVLGTVLSGANVLTF.

The chain uses TRBV5-1 and TRBJ2-3; TRBD1 aligns across 8 bases. Germline-derived CDR1 and CDR2 are SGHRS and YFSETQ. The length of the CDR3 is 16 residues. Trimming at V came to 0 bases and at J to 2 bases, leaving 5 bases not matched to a gene. CDR3 in amino acids: CASSLEGDRTTDTQYF. CDR3 DNA: TGCGCCAGCAGCTTGGAAGGGGACAGGACCACAGATACGCAGTATTTT.

V gene TRBV29-1 combines with J gene TRBJ2-3; 7 bases line up with TRBD1. Trimming cost V 3 bases and J 1 base; bases outside gene matches: 7. This CDR3 has 15 residues. Germline-derived CDR1 and CDR2 are SQVTM and ANQGSEA. The CDR3 is CSVERQGSGTDTQYF. DNA of the CDR3: TGCAGCGTTGAGAGACAGGGAAGTGGCACAGATACGCAGTATTTT.

The chain combines TRBV6-5 with TRBJ2-1, with 9 bases aligning to TRBD2. CDR3 size: 15 residues. From germline, CDR1 is MNHEY and CDR2 SVGAGI. The V segment lost 6 bases and the J segment 4 bases; nucleotides outside the gene matches: 7. The CDR3 DNA reads as TGTGCCAGCAGCCCGACTAGCGGAGAATACAATGAGCAGTTCTTC. Encoded protein: CASSPTSGEYNEQFF.

In this sample, this clone turned up once. The V gene is TRBV18, the J gene TRBJ2-5; TRBD1 aligns across 7 bases. The CDR3 is made up of 16 amino acids. The V gene's germline CDR1 is KGHSH and CDR2 LQKENI. After removal of 1 base from V and 1 base from J, the junction contained 6 bases not matched to a gene. CDR3: CASSPQGATVQETQYF. The CDR3 nucleotides read TGTGCCAGCTCACCACAGGGGGCGACAGTCCAAGAGACCCAGTACTTC.

The chain carries TRBV9 and TRBJ2-3, with D maybe TRBD2 (5 bases). The CDR3 spans 15 residues. From germline, CDR1 is SGDLS and CDR2 YYNGEE. V lost 0 bases and J 1 base, leaving 9 bases between the germline ends. CDR3 loop: CASSVEGGGTDTQYF. For the CDR3, the DNA is TGTGCCAGCAGCGTAGAAGGAGGTGGCACAGATACGCAGTATTTT.

The genes are TRBV19 and TRBJ2-1; tentatively, D is TRBD2 (5 bases). The CDR3 sequence is 15 residues long. Trimming removed 4 bases from V and 0 bases from J, with 10 bases in between. The V gene's germline CDR1 is LNHDA and CDR2 SQIVND (reference sequence). This CDR3 is CASSRRASSYNEQFF. CDR3 nucleotides: TGTGCCAGTAGTAGGCGGGCAAGCTCCTACAATGAGCAGTTCTTC. Drawing the rest from reference TRBV19 and TRBJ2-1, the complete variable domain is DGGITQSPKYLFRKEGQNVTLSCEQNLNHDAMYWYRQDPGQGLRLIYYSQIVNDFQKGDIAEGYSVSREKKESFPLTVTSAQKNPTAFYLCASSRRASSYNEQFFGPGTRLTVL.

The rearrangement links TRBV12-2 to TRBJ1-1. TRBV12-2 is recorded as a pseudogene. The CDR3 sequence is 17 residues long. The CDR3 protein is CASRLNGPRRSPTEAFF. CDR3 in DNA: TGTGCAAGTCGCTTAAACGGCCCCCGGCGGTCCCCCACTGAAGCTTTCTTT.

This chain uses TRBV5-4 with TRBJ2-1, with TRBD2 matching over 8 bases. V shed 1 base and J 5 bases; nucleotides not matched to a gene: 2. This CDR3 contains 14 residues. The germline gives CDR1 SGHNT, CDR2 YYREEE (reference sequence). The CDR3 DNA is TGTGCCAGCAGCTTGACTAGCGGAAACAATGAGCAGTTCTTC. This encodes CASSLTSGNNEQFF.

The chain joins TRBV27 to TRBJ2-7, with 9 bases matching TRBD2. Germline loops: CDR1 MNHEY, CDR2 SMNVEV (reference sequence). Germline trimming cut 3 bases from V and 6 bases from J; bases unmatched to any gene: 3. CDR3 length: 13 amino acids. In nucleotides, the CDR3 is TGTGCCAGCAGTTTGGGGACTAGCCGCGAGCAGTACTTC. It specifies CASSLGTSREQYF.

The count of this clone is one. This chain uses TRBV7-9 with TRBJ1-2, with 7 bases fitting TRBD1. This CDR3 region has 15 residues. With V trimmed by 5 bases and J by 6 bases, 12 bases remained unmatched. In germline, CDR1 is SEHNR, CDR2 FQNEAQ (reference sequence). The CDR3 sequence is CASSPYKTGTNGYTF. In nucleotides, the CDR3 is TGTGCCAGCAGCCCTTATAAGACAGGGACCAATGGCTACACCTTC.

The chain uses TRBV21-1 and TRBJ2-1; TRBD1, as called in the table, went unchecked against the DNA. TRBV21-1 is an annotated pseudogene. The CDR3 has 17 residues. This chain's CDR3 is CASSKYDRGRSYNEQFF. The DNA of the CDR3 is TGTGCCAGCAGCAAATATGATAGGGGAAGGTCCTACAATGAGCAGTTCTTC.

This clone was counted a single time. The junction departs from germline at one end; a sequencing error may be responsible. The sample holds other DNA sequences that translate to the same CDR3. This rearrangement joins TRBV6-5 to TRBJ2-7; weak D call: TRBD1 (6 bases). There are 11 residues in the CDR3. Germline V gene sequence: CDR1 MNHEY, CDR2 SVGAGI. CDR3 sequence reads: CASSEGTEQYF. The CDR3 region has the DNA TGCGCCAGCAGTGAGGGGACAGAGCAGTACTTC.

The chain joins TRBV28 to TRBJ2-3; 11 bases agree with TRBD2. The germline V gene encodes CDR1 MDHEN and CDR2 SYDVKM. This CDR3 has 19 amino acids. V was clipped by 4 bases and J by 0 bases; unmatched bases: 12. The CDR3, as DNA: TGTGCCAGCAGTTATCCCCTAGCGGGAGGCCATCCTAGCACAGATACGCAGTATTTT. Translated, it gives CASSYPLAGGHPSTDTQYF.

The chain recombines TRBV7-2 with TRBJ1-1, with D unresolved. CDR3 length: 13 amino acids. The ends were cut back, 1 base at V and 10 bases at J, with 13 bases in the middle. In germline, CDR1 is SGHTA, CDR2 FQGNSA. The CDR3 sequence is CASSLDLGSRAFF. CDR3 nucleotide sequence: TGTGCCAGCAGCTTAGATCTTGGGAGTCGAGCTTTCTTT.

This clone was seen more than once but under ten times. The rearrangement links TRBV14 to TRBJ1-1; tentatively, D is TRBD1 (5 bases). This CDR3 spans 14 amino acids. Between the trimmed V and J ends, which lost 1 base and 5 bases, there was a span of 11 bases. Germline V lookup: CDR1 SGHDN, CDR2 FVKESK. CDR3: CASSQGQGWTEAFF. In DNA, the CDR3 is TGTGCCAGCAGCCAAGGGCAGGGTTGGACTGAAGCTTTCTTT.

The rearrangement links TRBV19 to TRBJ2-2, with 9 positions matching TRBD1. Trimming removed 4 bases from V and 3 bases from J; junction bases left unmatched: 6. From germline, CDR1 is LNHDA and CDR2 SQIVND (reference sequence). This CDR3 contains 16 residues. CDR3 DNA sequence: TGTGCCAGTAGTAGATACGGACAGGGGTACACCGGGGAGCTGTTTTTT. It encodes CASSRYGQGYTGELFF.